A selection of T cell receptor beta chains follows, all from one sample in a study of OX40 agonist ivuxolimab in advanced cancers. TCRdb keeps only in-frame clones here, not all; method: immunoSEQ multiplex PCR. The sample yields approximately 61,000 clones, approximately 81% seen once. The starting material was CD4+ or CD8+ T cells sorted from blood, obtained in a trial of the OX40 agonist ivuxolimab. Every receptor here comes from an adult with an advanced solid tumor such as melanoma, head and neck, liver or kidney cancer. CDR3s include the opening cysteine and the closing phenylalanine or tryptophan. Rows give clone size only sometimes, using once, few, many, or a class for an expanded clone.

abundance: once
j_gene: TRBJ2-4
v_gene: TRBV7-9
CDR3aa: CASSLDWGRGAGAKNIQYF

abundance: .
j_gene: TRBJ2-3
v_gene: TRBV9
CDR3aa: CASSRTLSAVNTQYF

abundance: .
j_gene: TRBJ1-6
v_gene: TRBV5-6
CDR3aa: CASSRRQGPMRALHF

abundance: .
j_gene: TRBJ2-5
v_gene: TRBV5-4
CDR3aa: CASSFGWGGETQYF

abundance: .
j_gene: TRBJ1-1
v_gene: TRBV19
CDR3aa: CASSNGQGWNTEAFF

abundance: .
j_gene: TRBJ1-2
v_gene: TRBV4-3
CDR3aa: CASSQGAGRANYGYTF

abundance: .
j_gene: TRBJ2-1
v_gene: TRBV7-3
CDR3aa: CASSIGTSGNEQFF

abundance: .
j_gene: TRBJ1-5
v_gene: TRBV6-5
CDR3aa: CASSSLQGGNQPQHF

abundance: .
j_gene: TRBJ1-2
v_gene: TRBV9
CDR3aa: CASSVWTGGYGYTF

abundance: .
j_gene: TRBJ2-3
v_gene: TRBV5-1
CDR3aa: CASSLLLAGFTDTQYF

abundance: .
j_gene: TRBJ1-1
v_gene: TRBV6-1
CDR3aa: CASSEWSSRSRNLMF

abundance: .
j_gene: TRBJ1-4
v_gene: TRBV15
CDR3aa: CATSRDQANEKLFF

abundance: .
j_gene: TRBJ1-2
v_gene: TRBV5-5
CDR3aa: CASSLGLNYGYTF

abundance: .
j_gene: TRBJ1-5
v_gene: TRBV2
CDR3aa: CASSREEGDQPQHF

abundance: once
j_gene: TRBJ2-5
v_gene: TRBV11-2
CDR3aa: CASSSGIQETQYF

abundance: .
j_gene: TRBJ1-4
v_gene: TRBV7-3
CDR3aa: CASSSVATNEKLFF

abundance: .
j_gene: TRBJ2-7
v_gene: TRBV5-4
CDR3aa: CASSLGGPYEQYF

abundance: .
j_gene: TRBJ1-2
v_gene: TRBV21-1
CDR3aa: CAIPADRAVDTF

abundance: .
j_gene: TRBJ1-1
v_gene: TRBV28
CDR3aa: CASRGFYTEAFF

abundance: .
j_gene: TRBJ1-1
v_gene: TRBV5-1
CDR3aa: CASSLTGVTEAFF

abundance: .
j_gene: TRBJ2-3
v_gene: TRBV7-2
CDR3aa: CASGTWSTDTQYF

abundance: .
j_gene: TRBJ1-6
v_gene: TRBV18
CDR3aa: CASSRDRGDSPLHF

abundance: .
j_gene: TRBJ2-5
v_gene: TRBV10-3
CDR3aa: CAISESGAKTETQYF

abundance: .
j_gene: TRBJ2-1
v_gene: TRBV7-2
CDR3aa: CASSNKRTGGEQFF

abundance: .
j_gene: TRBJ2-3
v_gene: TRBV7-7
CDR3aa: CASSLRPAGLADTQYF

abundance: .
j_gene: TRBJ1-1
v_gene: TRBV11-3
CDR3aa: CASSLGPNTEAFF

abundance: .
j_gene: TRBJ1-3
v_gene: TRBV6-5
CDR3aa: CASSSGVRTGNTIYF

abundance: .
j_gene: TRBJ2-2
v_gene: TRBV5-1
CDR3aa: CASSLTGISNTGELFF

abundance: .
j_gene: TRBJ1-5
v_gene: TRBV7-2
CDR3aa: CASSSGSNQPQHF

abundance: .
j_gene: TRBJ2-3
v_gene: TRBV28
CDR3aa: CASTRIDFSSREGGDTQYF

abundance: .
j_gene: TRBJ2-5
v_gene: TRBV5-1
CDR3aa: CASSLMVSQGLETQYF